Reported below is one T cell receptor beta chain. What antigen it recognizes has not been identified. No much larger clone exists at a distance of one base, and base qualities are not known. The receptor library was made with the immunoSEQ multiplex PCR assay. A mixture of 60 forward primers for TCR Vbeta segments and 13 reverse primers for TCR Jbeta segments was used in the multiplex PCR. A multiplex PCR assay on genomic DNA amplified the CDR3 region of rearranged TCR beta genes. On the Illumina HiSeq System, the amplified TCR beta libraries were sequenced as 87-base-pair reads. From the authors' description of their analysis: A later analysis counted approximately 84 million unique TCR beta chains across the 650 to 700 repertoires, and around 12 million of these chains were shared by at least two donors. Raw reads were error-corrected and collapsed into unique sequences with a nearest-neighbor algorithm that merged closely related sequences to remove PCR and sequencing errors. CDR3 sequences were aligned to IMGT reference sequences to assign V, D and J gene segments. For a sequence to be retained, a match of at least six nucleotides was required to both a V gene segment and a J gene segment. A rearrangement counted as productive if the CDR3 had no stop codons and remained in frame with V and J, and every other rearrangement counted as non-productive. Following IMGT convention, CDR3 was defined as the stretch from the second conserved V-encoded cysteine up to the conserved J-encoded phenylalanine. The earlier analysis of more than 450 of the donors excluded sequences that lacked an unambiguous match to a single V gene segment. In an earlier analysis of 500 to 750 of the donors, V segments were called functional above 56.7% productive rearrangements and were called segregating when the between-donor standard deviation exceeded 5%. A statistical classification framework was developed to diagnose cytomegalovirus status using the catalog of TCR beta chain sequences. A later analysis assigned V and J genes by comparing TCR nucleotide sequences with IMGT/GENE-DB human TR gene sequences. In a later analysis, CDR3 sequences and most-parsimonious VDJ recombination scenarios were assigned using the TCRdist pipeline. In a later analysis, each TCR beta chain was defined by its CDR3 amino acid sequence together with its V-gene family, and reads without a unique V-gene family were excluded. As a way to deal with suspected cross-contamination and a sequencing artifact, a later analysis dropped nearly 600 nucleotide sequences that were highly shared and had low generation probability. A later analysis calculated a clonal expansion index for each public chain from normalized within-repertoire ranks of inferred template counts. A later analysis computed generation probabilities with a VDJ recombination model fitted to out-of-frame rearrangements, and checked the results against IGoR. In a later analysis, TCR-TCR, TCR-HLA and TCR-CMV co-occurrence was scored with hypergeometric tests, and a repertoire-size bias correction was applied to TCR pairs. False discovery rates were estimated in a later analysis by permuting HLA or CMV assignments 20 times. In a later analysis, co-occurring TCRs were grouped using DBSCAN, and TCRdist sequence similarity was added for clustering within HLA-allele-positive subsets. For co-occurrence clustering, repertoires with fewer than 30,000 or more than 120,000 public chains were excluded, along with five or six repertoires with anomalous nucleotide sharing. TCRdb re-hosts the immuneACCESS table, in-frame sequences only. Its copies lack some clones; in the studies checked, an unresolved V gene accounts for under half of them, and the cause for the rest is not known. That table gives V, J and clone size, and the DNA gave D and trimming. This sample gives 200,000 to 250,000 clones in total; more than 60% of them show up just once. The ten most abundant clones make up approximately 1.5% of the sample.

The cohort was made up of roughly 670 healthy bone marrow donors. At the time of sampling, every cohort member was nominally healthy, though immune exposures that went unrecorded were likely present. The donor was CMV seronegative and was included in the group of a few hundred seronegative cohort members. Each donor provided a peripheral blood sample, and peripheral blood mononuclear cells were used for TCR beta sequencing. The Qiagen DNeasy Blood Extraction Kit was used to extract genomic DNA from the blood cell samples. CDR1 is given as GTSNPN and CDR2 as SVGIG, both from the germline V gene (reference sequence). Measured from the cysteine to the phenylalanine, the CDR3 is 13 residues long. Kept here is only the CDR3 DNA, which spans 39 bases and is read in frame from base 1. The junction shows trimming of 0 bases on V and 6 bases on J, plus 11 bases between the germline ends. The data belong to a study of cytomegalovirus exposure and HLA in healthy donors (dated by TCRdb to the late 2010s). Turning to the overall study: An earlier analysis of approximately 590 of the donors reported 276 Gb of sequence data and some 120 million unique TCR beta sequences from some 180 million T cells. About 280 gigabases of sequencing data and tens of millions of unique TCR sequences were included in an early release covering roughly 700 HLA-typed donors. Of the 300 to 500 genotyped donors, more than 75% were placed in the genetic ancestry cluster associated with self-reported Caucasian donors. The aim of the study was to test whether cataloging public T cell receptors could identify signatures of past pathogen exposure. Using immunosequencing, the study profiled T cell repertoires from roughly 650 subjects and related those repertoires to cytomegalovirus serostatus. A separate validation cohort of over 95 different subjects was used in addition to the approximately 610-subject first cohort. To predict cytomegalovirus infection status, the study combined high-throughput TCR immunosequencing, statistical association of individual TCRs with disease status, and machine learning. To study patterns of TCR occurrence, a later analysis re-analyzed previously published TCR beta repertoires from 650 to 750 donors and added high-resolution HLA genotyping. Rather than drawing on any new phenotypic data, the later analysis identified candidate immune exposures from TCR beta sequences and the way those sequences occurred across donors. An earlier analysis of 500 to 650 of the donors applied high-throughput TCR beta sequencing to assess whether each TCR beta V gene segment acted as functional or pseudogenic. Donor age, sex, ethnicity and CMV serostatus were compiled alongside the repertoire data. In a later genetic analysis, genome-wide SNP genotypes for 398 of the 666 donors were used, and that subset was treated as a discovery cohort. All discovery cohort repertoires had been generated using a single sequencing platform. Class I and class II HLA loci were covered by the typing at four-digit resolution. Typing coverage differed by locus: A, B, C, DRB1 and DQB1 were typed in roughly 629-630 donors, DQA1 in 522, DPA1 in some 570, and DPB1 in roughly 470. Four or five DR-DQ haplotypes were treated as single units for association and clustering because of strong linkage in the cohort. Across 300 to 400 genotyped donors of the cohort, an average of about 240,000 unique TCR beta nucleotide sequences per donor were sequenced, and approximately 19% of those sequences were non-productive. Broad study findings and their caveats: Correlated functional status among segregating V segments might be attributable to linkage disequilibrium, but an unknown experimental factor could not be ruled out. When HLA alleles, especially DR and DQ, strongly co-occurred, attributing TCR associations to individual alleles was difficult. A later analysis found that HLA-associated TCR beta chains were more clonally expanded and had lower generation probabilities than equally common non-associated chains. In a later genetic analysis, a missense DCLRE1C variant was associated with V-gene and J-gene trimming of TCR beta chains, and the association was replicated in an independent cohort. Sequencing depth was assumed to be roughly uniform across donors in the presence/absence analyses, though that assumption may not hold. Most TCR sequences were seen in very few donors, while some public TCRs were found in many individuals. According to a later genetic analysis, donors in an Asian-associated ancestry cluster had fewer N-insertions in productive TCRs than the approximately 610-donor mean. In an earlier analysis of fewer than 700 of the donors, most TCR beta V segments appeared in productive rearrangements about 87% or about 30% of the time, broadly matching IMGT annotations. In this cohort, only TCR beta chains were sequenced, and detectable features were limited by the absence of alpha or paired-chain data. Some IMGT-functional V segments, including TRBV6-2 and TRBV6-3, could not be told apart with the 87-base-pair reads, so those segments were excluded. In vitro tests confirmed that a few of the cytomegalovirus-associated TCR beta chains recognize cytomegalovirus antigens. In a later analysis, most CMV-associated TCR beta chains were found to appear HLA-restricted, with HLA associations seemingly driven largely by CMV exposure. Specific HLA alleles were associated with more than 15,000 TCR beta sequences at a false discovery rate of 0.05 in a later analysis. Because counts were too low, seventeen rarely observed V segments, including chromosome 9 orphons, were excluded from the earlier analysis of 587 of the donors. The classifier was reported to diagnose cytomegalovirus status with high specificity and sensitivity in both the original cohort and the validation cohort. A total of some 180 TCR beta chains were listed by the study as associated with cytomegalovirus. For the cohort, immune exposure information was limited to CMV serostatus. In a later analysis, TCR association rates were found to vary across HLA loci, with the most associated TCRs seen for DRB1 alleles and the fewest for HLA-C alleles. The authors suggested that the approach could potentially be extended to other disease states and immunological phenotypes. Because HLA typing was unavailable for some donors at each locus, only the typed subset was used in association tests. According to a later analysis, parvovirus B19, influenza, CMV and Epstein-Barr virus appeared linked to several top co-occurrence clusters. A cluster of highly shared sequence variants was judged likely to be a technical artifact of the sequencing pipeline. A further reported finding was that TCR beta sequences accurately predicted the HLA-A and HLA-B alleles for most subjects in the first cohort.

Sequenced material: PBMCs. The V and J genes are TRBV30 and TRBJ1-1; TRBD1 is possibly the D segment (5 matching bases). This receptor was taken from a man aged 45 to 65 in good health and CMV-seronegative. This receptor has the CDR3 CAWSVDGGSEAFF. The nucleotide sequence reads TGTGCCTGGAGTGTCGACGGGGGTTCTGAAGCTTTCTTT.